This T cell receptor (beta chain) was identified in a study of tumor-infiltrating lymphocytes in primary liver carcinoma. The study co-extracted DNA and RNA from roughly 20-30 mg of unsorted bulk tissue. Five discrete regions of every tumor underwent sampling. The CDR3 has 16 amino acids. Germline V gene lookup returns CDR1 SGHRS and CDR2 YFSETQ. cDNA specific to TCR beta was made from around 470 ng of total RNA, with a constant-region primer employed for priming. Sequencing libraries for TCR beta derived from three nested multiplex PCR rounds that used slightly modified ARM-PCR. Researchers ran the first two PCR rounds for approximately 10 cycles each with TRBV1-TRBV30 forward primers and a C-beta reverse primer. TCRdb re-derived calls from the multiplex PCR reads in MiXCR, one entry per CDR3 protein. The table includes some 38,000 distinct CDR3 sequences, approximately 73% detected once. Turning to this clonotype: Its ends do not fully match the called genes, so a read error is possible.

This chain connects TRBV5-1 to TRBJ2-7, with 12 nucleotides matching TRBD1. The sample taken for sequencing was liver tumor tissue from sampling region 4. The subset is: tumor region T4, right-lateral pole. The sequence derives from a man in his forties with primary liver carcinoma and hepatitis B virus infection. Written as DNA, the CDR3 is TGTGCCAGCGGCCCGGGACAGGGGGCGGTCTCCTACGAGCAGTACTTC. This sequence encodes CASGPGQGAVSYEQYF.